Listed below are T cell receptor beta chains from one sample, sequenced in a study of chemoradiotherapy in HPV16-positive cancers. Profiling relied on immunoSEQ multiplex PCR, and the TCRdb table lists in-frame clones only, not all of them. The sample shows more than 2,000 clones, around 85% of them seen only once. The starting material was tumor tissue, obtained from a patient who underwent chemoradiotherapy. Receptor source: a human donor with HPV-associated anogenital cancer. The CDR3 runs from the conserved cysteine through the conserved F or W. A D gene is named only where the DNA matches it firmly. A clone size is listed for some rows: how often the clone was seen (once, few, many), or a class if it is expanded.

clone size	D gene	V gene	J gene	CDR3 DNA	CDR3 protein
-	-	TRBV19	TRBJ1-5	TGTGCCAGTAGTCTTATAGGCCCGAGGACACCTAGCAATCAGCCCCAGCATTTT	CASSLIGPRTPSNQPQHF
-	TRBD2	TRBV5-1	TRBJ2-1	TGCGCCAGCAGCCCGGCGGGAGCGGGGGACTACGGTGAGCAGTTCTTC	CASSPAGAGDYGEQFF
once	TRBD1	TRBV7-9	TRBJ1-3	TGTGCCAGCAGCCGGGACAGTGGGAACACCATATATTTT	CASSRDSGNTIYF
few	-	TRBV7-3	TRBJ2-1	TGTGCCAGCAGCTTAAACCCGGGGAGGCATAGCTCCTACAATGAGCAGTTCTTC	CASSLNPGRHSSYNEQFF
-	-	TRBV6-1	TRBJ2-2	TGTGCCAGCAGTGAAAAAGGGAAGGGGGGTAAGCTGTTTTTT	CASSEKGKGGKLFF
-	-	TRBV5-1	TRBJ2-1	TGCGCCAGCAGCTGGGACGACTACAATGAGCAGTTCTTC	CASSWDDYNEQFF
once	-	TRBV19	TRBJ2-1	TGTGCCAGCGCGGGACGGCAGAATGAGCAGTTCTTC	CASAGRQNEQFF
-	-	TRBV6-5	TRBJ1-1	TGTGCCAGCAGTTACGCACAGGACCTATATGAAGCTTTCTTT	CASSYAQDLYEAFF
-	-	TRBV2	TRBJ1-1	TGTGCCAGCAGTGAAACCGACAGGATGAACACTGAAGCTTTCTTT	CASSETDRMNTEAFF
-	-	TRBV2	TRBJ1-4	TGTGCCAGCACCGACTCCGGTAGCGGGGAAAAACTGTTTTTT	CASTDSGSGEKLFF
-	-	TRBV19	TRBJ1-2	TGTGCCAGTAGCACAGGAGAGACCCATGGCTACACCTTC	CASSTGETHGYTF
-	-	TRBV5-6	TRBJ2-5	TGTGCCAGCAGCTTGGCCGACCATCTGGAGACCCAGTACTTC	CASSLADHLETQYF
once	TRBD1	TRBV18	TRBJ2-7	TGTGCCAGCTCACCCACGACCCCGGGACAGGGAGCCGAGCAGTACTTC	CASSPTTPGQGAEQYF
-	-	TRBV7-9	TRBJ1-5	TGTGCCAGCAGCCAAGAGGATCGAGGGGGACGCCAGCCCCAGCATTTT	CASSQEDRGGRQPQHF
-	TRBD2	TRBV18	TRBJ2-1	TGTGCCAGCTCAAAACATAGGGGACTAGCGGGAGGGCCGACACCCTACAATGAGCAGTTCTTC	CASSKHRGLAGGPTPYNEQFF
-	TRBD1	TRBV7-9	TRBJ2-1	TGTGCCAGCAGCTTAGGGACAGGGTTCTCCTACAATGAGCAGTTCTTC	CASSLGTGFSYNEQFF
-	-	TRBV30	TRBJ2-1	TGTGCCTGGAGTGTAGTAGGGGGTGAGCAGTTCTTC	CAWSVVGGEQFF
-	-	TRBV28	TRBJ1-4	TGTGCCAGCGGGGGTTGGGGGTCCTCTAATGAAAAACTGTTTTTT	CASGGWGSSNEKLFF
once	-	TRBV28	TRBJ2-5	TGTGCCAGCAGTTTTAGGCGGGAGACCCAGTACTTC	CASSFRRETQYF
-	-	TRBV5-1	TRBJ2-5	TGCGCCAGCAGCCCTACCGACTCGTACCAAGAGACCCAGTACTTC	CASSPTDSYQETQYF
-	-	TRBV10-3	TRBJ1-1	TGTGCCATCAGTGCCGTGAACACTGAAGCTTTCTTT	CAISAVNTEAFF
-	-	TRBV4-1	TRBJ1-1	TGCGCCAGCAGCCAAGCCCGGGTAATGAACACTGAAGCTTTCTTT	CASSQARVMNTEAFF
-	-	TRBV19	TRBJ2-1	TGTGCCAGTACGAGGAGCTCCTACAATGAGCAGTTCTTC	CASTRSSYNEQFF
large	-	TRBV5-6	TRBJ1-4	TGTGCCAGCGGGTTAATTGCAACTAATGAAAAACTGTTTTTT	CASGLIATNEKLFF
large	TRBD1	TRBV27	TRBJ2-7	TGTGCCAGCAGCCATTATCCGGGACAGGGAAGATCCTACGAGCAGTACTTC	CASSHYPGQGRSYEQYF
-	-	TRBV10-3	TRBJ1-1	TGTGCCATCAGTGAAGAGGGGCCCAAGGACACTGAAGCTTTCTTT	CAISEEGPKDTEAFF
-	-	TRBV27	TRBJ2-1	TGTGCCAGCAGTTTGGGTCGGGGATACAATGAGCAGTTCTTC	CASSLGRGYNEQFF
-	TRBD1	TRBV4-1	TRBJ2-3	TGCGCCAGCAGCCAAGATAAAGACAGGGGGCAAACAGATACGCAGTATTTT	CASSQDKDRGQTDTQYF
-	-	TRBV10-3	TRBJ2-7	TGTGCCATCAGCCCCTCCTCTTACGAGCAGTACTTC	CAISPSSYEQYF
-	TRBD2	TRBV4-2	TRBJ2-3	TGTGCCAGCAGCCAAACACCAGTAGCGGGGGGGCCAGATACGCAGTATTTT	CASSQTPVAGGPDTQYF
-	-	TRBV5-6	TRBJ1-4	TGTGCCAGCAGCTTGATTGCAACTAATGAAAAACTGTTTTTT	CASSLIATNEKLFF
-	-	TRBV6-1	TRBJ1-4	TGTGCCAGCATTCTCACTCAAAATGAAAAACTGTTTTTT	CASILTQNEKLFF
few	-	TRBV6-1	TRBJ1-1	TGTGCCGGTCGTGAACAGGGTACGCCTGAAGCTTTCTTT	CAGREQGTPEAFF
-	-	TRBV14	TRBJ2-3	TGTGCCAGCAGCCCTCTGGGGCTAGGCACAGATACGCAGTATTTT	CASSPLGLGTDTQYF
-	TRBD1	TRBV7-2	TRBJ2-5	TGTGCCAGCAGCTTAGCGACAGGGCATTTCGGGGAGACCCAGTACTTC	CASSLATGHFGETQYF